The clone carrying this T cell receptor (beta chain) was counted between two and nine times. The target antigen is unknown. Reverse transcription of all isolated RNA meant that expressed TCRB transcripts were sequenced. The data were produced by immunoSEQ multiplex PCR, yet TCRdb's version contains in-frame clones alone and is incomplete. The sample includes around 300,000 clones, roughly 8% of them seen just once. Purity exceeded 95% in all sorted populations. The sample belongs to a study of beta chain features in type 1 diabetes. Study outcomes and limitations: Researchers could not determine here whether HLA type influences TCRB rearrangement. VDJ junctions from patients with type 1 diabetes contained fewer insertions and more deletions.

This CDR3 comprises 16 residues. Looked up from germline, CDR1 is LGHNA and CDR2 is YNFKEQ. V was pared by 4 bases and J by 3 bases, with 7 bases of the junction left unmatched. V gene TRBV4-2 combines with J gene TRBJ2-1; 9 bases are shared with TRBD2. The clonotype comes from a woman aged 18-29 years in good health. Input material: central memory CD4+ T cells from blood. CDR3 residues: CASSRAQREDYNEQFF. In DNA form, the CDR3 reads TGTGCCAGCAGCCGCGCCCAGCGGGAGGACTACAATGAGCAGTTCTTC.